This T cell receptor beta chain was captured by sequencing in a study of cytomegalovirus exposure and HLA in healthy donors. The PCR employed 60 Vbeta primers together with 13 Jbeta primers. Only in-frame clones appear in the TCRdb table, and some are missing; sequencing was by immunoSEQ multiplex PCR. Of roughly 150,000 clones in the sample, about 80% are singletons; the top ten hold about 7.1%. Germline CDR1 reads LGHNA; CDR2 reads YSLEER. V was clipped by 0 bases and J by 4 bases; unmatched bases: 10. The CDR3 is 18 residues long. V is TRBV4-3 and J is TRBJ2-7, with 12 bases identical to TRBD2. The TCR was taken from a woman aged 50 to 60 in good health and CMV-seropositive. Sequencing was performed on PBMCs. The CDR3 DNA reads TGCGCCAGCAGCCAAGAAGTGTCTAGCGGGGGGGCCAGGTACGAGCAGTACTTC. Its translation is CASSQEVSSGGARYEQYF.